The following is a TCR beta chain sequence with its context. The junction departs from the called germline gene at one end, perhaps through a read error. Additional DNA sequences in this sample encode the identical CDR3. Profiled with immunoSEQ multiplex PCR; TCRdb holds only in-frame clones, not every one. Here the sample spans 250,000 to 300,000 clones, approximately 85% being singletons. This record belongs to a study of blood T cell repertoires in COVID-19. Germline V lookup: CDR1 SGHAT, CDR2 FQNNGV. The CDR3 spans 15 residues. Enrolled through a virtual design, the participants were between about 18 and 100 years of age and came from about two dozen US areas.

The chain uses TRBV11-2 and TRBJ1-1; 8 nucleotides line up with TRBD1. This TCR was recovered from a woman aged 50 to 60 who had been exposed to COVID-19. Material: PBMCs or T cells enriched from blood (not recorded which). This CDR3 is CASSLAGQGGTEAFF. The CDR3 nucleotides read TGTGCCAGCAGCTTAGCCGGACAGGGCGGGACTGAAGCCTTCTTT.